A selection of T cell receptor beta chains follows, all from one sample in a study of blood T cell repertoires in COVID-19. Using immunoSEQ multiplex PCR, the repertoire was profiled, and TCRdb retains in-frame clones only, with some absent. The profile covers about 250,000 clones, with 70% to 90% appearing a single time and about 6.9% taken by the ten largest. Sample: PBMCs or T cells enriched from blood (not recorded which). The source of these receptors is a woman aged 45-59 years who had been exposed to COVID-19. The CDR3 runs from the conserved cysteine through the conserved F or W. Fields, in order: CDR3 protein, J gene, D gene, V gene. The D gene is left open where the match is weak.

cdr3_aa: CASSPDRGNTEAFF; j_call: TRBJ1-1; d_call: TRBD1; v_call: TRBV18
cdr3_aa: CASSFGLGAAGELFF; j_call: TRBJ2-2; d_call: NA; v_call: TRBV11-2
cdr3_aa: CASSLGSQGAGYGYTF; j_call: TRBJ1-2; d_call: TRBD1; v_call: TRBV7-8
cdr3_aa: CSVEKGGGPEAFF; j_call: TRBJ1-1; d_call: NA; v_call: TRBV29-1
cdr3_aa: CASSRGQGDYQPQHF; j_call: TRBJ1-5; d_call: TRBD1; v_call: TRBV7-9
cdr3_aa: CASSRTGSTSRTDTQYF; j_call: TRBJ2-3; d_call: TRBD1; v_call: TRBV18
cdr3_aa: CASSQLQGNTEAFF; j_call: TRBJ1-1; d_call: NA; v_call: TRBV3-1/TRBV3-2
cdr3_aa: CASSEGVGTEAFF; j_call: TRBJ1-1; d_call: NA; v_call: TRBV10-1
cdr3_aa: CASATGPRDQPQHF; j_call: TRBJ1-5; d_call: NA; v_call: TRBV10-2
cdr3_aa: CASSLAPGPLEAFF; j_call: TRBJ1-1; d_call: NA; v_call: TRBV28
cdr3_aa: CASMTTGSFFVGELFF; j_call: TRBJ2-2; d_call: NA; v_call: TRBV7-6
cdr3_aa: CASSPNRGVRNTEAFF; j_call: TRBJ1-1; d_call: TRBD1; v_call: TRBV5-4
cdr3_aa: CASSALGGTEAFF; j_call: TRBJ1-1; d_call: NA; v_call: TRBV27
cdr3_aa: CASSLLSGHTDTQYF; j_call: TRBJ2-3; d_call: NA; v_call: TRBV7-2
cdr3_aa: CASSPRGMDYGYTF; j_call: TRBJ1-2; d_call: NA; v_call: TRBV7-2
cdr3_aa: CASSRGQVYTF; j_call: TRBJ1-2; d_call: TRBD1; v_call: TRBV3-1/TRBV3-2
cdr3_aa: CASSRTGTSFWNEQFF; j_call: TRBJ2-1; d_call: TRBD2; v_call: TRBV4-3
cdr3_aa: CATSDSGGQVEQFF; j_call: TRBJ2-1; d_call: NA; v_call: TRBV24-1